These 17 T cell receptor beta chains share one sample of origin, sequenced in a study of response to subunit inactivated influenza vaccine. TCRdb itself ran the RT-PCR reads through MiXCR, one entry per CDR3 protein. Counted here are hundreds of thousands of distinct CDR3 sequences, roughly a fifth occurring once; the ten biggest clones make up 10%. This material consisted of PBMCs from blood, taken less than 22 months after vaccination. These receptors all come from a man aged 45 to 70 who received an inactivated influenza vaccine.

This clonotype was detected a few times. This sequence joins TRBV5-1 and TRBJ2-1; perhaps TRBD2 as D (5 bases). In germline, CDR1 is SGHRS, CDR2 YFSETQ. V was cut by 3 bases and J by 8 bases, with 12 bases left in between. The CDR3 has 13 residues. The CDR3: CASSYTSNYEQFF. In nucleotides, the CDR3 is TGCGCCAGCAGCTATACTAGTAACTATGAGCAGTTCTTC.

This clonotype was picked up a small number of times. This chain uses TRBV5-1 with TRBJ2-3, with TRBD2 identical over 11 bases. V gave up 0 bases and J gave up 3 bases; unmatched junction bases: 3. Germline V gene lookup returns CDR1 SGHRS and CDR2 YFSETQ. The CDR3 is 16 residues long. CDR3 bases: TGCGCCAGCAGCTTGGACGGGACTAGCGGAACAGATACGCAGTATTTT. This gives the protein CASSLDGTSGTDTQYF.

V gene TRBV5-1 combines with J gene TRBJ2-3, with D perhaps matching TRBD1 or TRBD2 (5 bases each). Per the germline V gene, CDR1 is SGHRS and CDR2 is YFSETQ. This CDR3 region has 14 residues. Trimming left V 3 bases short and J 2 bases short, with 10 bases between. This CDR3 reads CASSSGRTTDTQYF. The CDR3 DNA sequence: TGCGCCAGCAGCTCGGGACGGACCACAGATACGCAGTATTTT. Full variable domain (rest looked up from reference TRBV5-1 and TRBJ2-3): KAGVTQTPRYLIKTRGQQVTLSCSPISGHRSVSWYQQTPGQGLQFLFEYFSETQRNKGNFPGRFSGRQFSNSRSEMNVSTLELGDSALYLCASSSGRTTDTQYFGPGTRLTVL.

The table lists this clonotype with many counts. The CDR3 nucleotides read TGTGCCAGCTCCCAGACTAGCGGGGTGATTTTTTCTAGTTTACGGGTCACAGATACGCAGTATTTT. Its protein is CASSQTSGVIFSSLRVTDTQYF. The V gene is TRBV9, the J gene TRBJ2-3; 11 nucleotides match TRBD2. There are 22 residues in the CDR3. The V gene's germline CDR1 is SGDLS and CDR2 YYNGEE. Trimming took 7 bases from V and 2 from J; bases not matched to a gene: 27.

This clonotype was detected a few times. CDR3 DNA sequence: TGTGCCACCAGCATGGACAGGGGCTCTGGAAACACCATATATTTT. Protein sequence: CATSMDRGSGNTIYF. The J gene is TRBJ1-3, the V gene TRBV15, with 9 bases lining up with TRBD1. The J segment lost 0 bases and the V segment lost 4 bases, leaving 1 base of the junction unmatched. Germline V gene sequence: CDR1 LNHNV, CDR2 YYDKDF (reference sequence). The CDR3 has 15 amino acids.

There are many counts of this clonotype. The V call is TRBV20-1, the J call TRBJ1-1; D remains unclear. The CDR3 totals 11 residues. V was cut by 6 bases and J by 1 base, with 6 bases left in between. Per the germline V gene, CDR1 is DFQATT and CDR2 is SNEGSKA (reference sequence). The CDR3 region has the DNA TGCAGTGCCGAGGGGAACACTGAAGCTTTCTTT. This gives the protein CSAEGNTEAFF.

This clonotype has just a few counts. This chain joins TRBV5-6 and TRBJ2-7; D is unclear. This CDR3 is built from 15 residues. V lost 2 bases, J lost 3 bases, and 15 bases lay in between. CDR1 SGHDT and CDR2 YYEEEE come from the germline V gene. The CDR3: CASSFVTSGGYEQYF. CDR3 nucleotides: TGTGCCAGCAGCTTCGTTACCTCGGGTGGCTACGAGCAGTACTTC.

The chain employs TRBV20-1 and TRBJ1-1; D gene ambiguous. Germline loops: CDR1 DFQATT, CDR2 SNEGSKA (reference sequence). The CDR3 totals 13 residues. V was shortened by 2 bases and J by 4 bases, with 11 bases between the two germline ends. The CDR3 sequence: CSARIMSPTEAFF. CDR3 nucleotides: TGCAGTGCTAGAATCATGTCCCCCACTGAAGCTTTCTTT.

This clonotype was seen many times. For the CDR3, the DNA is TGTGCCAGTAGTAATTTCGGGACAGCTAACTATGGCTACACCTTC. The encoded protein is CASSNFGTANYGYTF. V is TRBV19 and J is TRBJ1-2; the match to TRBD1 covers 7 bases. This CDR3 has 15 amino acids. Germline-derived CDR1 and CDR2 are LNHDA and SQIVND (reference sequence). Germline trimming cut 4 bases from V and 0 bases from J; bases unmatched to any gene: 5.

The DNA of the CDR3 is TGTGCCAGCAGCGCGGGGGTGACCCCGGTCCACTTT. Amino acids: CASSAGVTPVHF. The rearrangement uses TRBV7-2 and TRBJ1-6; the D gene is possibly TRBD1 (5 bases). CDR3 size: 12 residues. Germline V gene lookup returns CDR1 SGHTA and CDR2 FQGNSA. V lost 5 bases to trimming and J lost 17 bases, with 16 bases between them.

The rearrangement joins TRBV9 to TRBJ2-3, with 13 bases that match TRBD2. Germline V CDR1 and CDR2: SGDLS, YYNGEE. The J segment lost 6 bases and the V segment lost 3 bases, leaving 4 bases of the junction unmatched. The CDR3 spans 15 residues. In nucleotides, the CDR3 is TGTGCCAGCAGCGGGGGACTAGCGGGGCCGGATACGCAGTATTTT. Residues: CASSGGLAGPDTQYF.

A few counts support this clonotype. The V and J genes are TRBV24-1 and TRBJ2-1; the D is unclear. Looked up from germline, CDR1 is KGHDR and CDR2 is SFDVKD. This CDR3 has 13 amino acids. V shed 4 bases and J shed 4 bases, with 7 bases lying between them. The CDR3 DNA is TGTGCCACCAGTGACCCGCTATACAATGAGCAGTTCTTC. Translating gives CATSDPLYNEQFF.

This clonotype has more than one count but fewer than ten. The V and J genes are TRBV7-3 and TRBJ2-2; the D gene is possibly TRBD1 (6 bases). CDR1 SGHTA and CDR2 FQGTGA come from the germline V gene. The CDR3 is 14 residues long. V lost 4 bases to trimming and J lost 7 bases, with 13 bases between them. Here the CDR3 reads CASSSTSGVGELFF. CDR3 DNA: TGTGCCAGCAGCTCGACTTCAGGGGTCGGGGAGCTGTTTTTT.

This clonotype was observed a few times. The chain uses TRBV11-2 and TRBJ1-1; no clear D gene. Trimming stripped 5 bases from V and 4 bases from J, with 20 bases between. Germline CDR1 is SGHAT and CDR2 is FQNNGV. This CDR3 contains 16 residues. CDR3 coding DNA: TGTGCCAGCAGCCCGATTAGTAGCGGTCCCTCCACTGAAGCTTTCTTT. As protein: CASSPISSGPSTEAFF.

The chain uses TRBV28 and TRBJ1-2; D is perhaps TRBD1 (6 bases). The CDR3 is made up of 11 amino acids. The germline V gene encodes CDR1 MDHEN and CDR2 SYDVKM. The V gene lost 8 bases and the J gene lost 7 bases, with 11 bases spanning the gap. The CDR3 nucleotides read TGTGCCAGCTCGGCAGGGGCTGGCTACACCTTC. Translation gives CASSAGAGYTF.

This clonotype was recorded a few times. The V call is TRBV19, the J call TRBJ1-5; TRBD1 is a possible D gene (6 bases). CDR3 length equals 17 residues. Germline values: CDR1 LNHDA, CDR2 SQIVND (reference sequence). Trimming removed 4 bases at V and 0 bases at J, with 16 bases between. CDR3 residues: CASSSEAGVYSNQPQHF. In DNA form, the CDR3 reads TGTGCCAGTAGTAGCGAGGCAGGGGTCTATAGCAATCAGCCCCAGCATTTT.

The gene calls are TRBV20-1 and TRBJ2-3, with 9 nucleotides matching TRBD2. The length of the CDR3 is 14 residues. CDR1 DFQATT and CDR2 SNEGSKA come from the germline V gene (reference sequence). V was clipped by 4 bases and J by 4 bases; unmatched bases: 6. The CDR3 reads CSAIRRGGSDTQYF. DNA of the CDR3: TGCAGTGCTATAAGGCGGGGGGGCTCAGATACGCAGTATTTT.